This section outlines one T cell receptor (beta chain) sequence together with its context. V lost 3 bases, J lost 6 bases, and 5 bases lay in between. The germline V gene has CDR1 LNHDA and CDR2 SQIVND (reference sequence). This CDR3 spans 12 amino acids. This record belongs to a study of neoadjuvant anti-PD-1 for oral cavity cancer. The repertoire was sequenced with immunoSEQ multiplex PCR; TCRdb's copy has only in-frame clones and lacks some. The data show 6,000 to 7,500 clones, with over 65% seen just once and 3% to 3.5% held by the top ten. The chain recombines TRBV19 with TRBJ2-2; D gene ambiguous. The sequencing here drew on PBMCs, taken before nivolumab (anti-PD-1) treatment. The source of this sequence is a person aged 35-80 years with oral cavity squamous cell carcinoma. CDR3 DNA: TGTGCCAGTAGTATCCCGGCCGGGGAGCTGTTTTTT. This codes for CASSIPAGELFF.